The 18 T cell receptor beta chains presented below share a single source sample, sequenced in a study of blood T cells in healthy people across ages. For the second PCR, which ran for about 7 to 11 cycles, a sample-barcoded 5' primer and a J-beta primer mix were used. TCRdb passed the 5' RACE reads through MiXCR, listing each CDR3 protein once. The sample has approximately 1,000,000 distinct CDR3 sequences, 35% to 40% seen once. Source material: blood. The receptors come from a man between 18 and 35 years old in good health.

The chain has TRBV12-5 and TRBJ2-7, with 8 bases lining up with TRBD1. Trimming at V came to 6 bases and at J to 0 bases, leaving 10 bases not matched to a gene. Per germline, CDR1 LGHNT and CDR2 FRNRAP. There are 16 residues in the CDR3. The CDR3 DNA is TGTGCTAGTGGCCCAGGACAGGGAAGCTACTCCTACGAGCAGTACTTC. Residues: CASGPGQGSYSYEQYF.

A few counts support this clonotype. The V and J genes are TRBV6-1 and TRBJ2-1, with D uncertain. The CDR3 runs to 12 residues. Germline V gene data show CDR1 as MNHNS and CDR2 as SASEGT. With 7 bases removed from V and 5 bases from J, the gap between germline ends came to 9 bases. In DNA, the CDR3 is TGTGCCAGCAAGGAAATTAACAATGAGCAGTTCTTC. Its translation: CASKEINNEQFF.

The CDR3 here is CASRMARSSNEQYF. The CDR3 DNA reads TGTGCCAGCAGAATGGCCAGGTCCTCGAACGAGCAGTACTTC. The chain joins TRBV7-2 to TRBJ2-4; D is undetermined. The J call may be in error: the DNA end matches TRBJ2-7 better. The CDR3 is 14 amino acids. Germline CDR1 and CDR2: SGHTA and FQGNSA.

The V call is TRBV20-1, the J call TRBJ2-1; D ambiguous. Trimming took off 1 base at V and 10 bases at J, with 17 bases between the two ends. The CDR3 covers 14 residues. Germline-derived CDR1 and CDR2 are DFQATT and SNEGSKA (reference sequence). The CDR3 region has the DNA TGCAGTGCTAGAGGGCTAAGCTCGCGGAAGGAGCAGTTCTTC. It encodes CSARGLSSRKEQFF.

This clonotype showed up just a few times. The genes are TRBV12-3 or TRBV12-4 and TRBJ1-2; weak D call: TRBD1 (6 bases). CDR3 size: 16 residues. V was shortened by 6 bases and J by 1 base, with 18 bases between the two germline ends. The CDR3 nucleotides read TGTGCCAGCAGCTCTGGACGGAAGGGGGGTAACTATGGCTACACCTTC. It codes for CASSSGRKGGNYGYTF.

The genes are TRBV7-3 and TRBJ1-1; D is ambiguous. V was clipped by 5 bases and J by 3 bases, with 13 bases between them. This CDR3 is 14 amino acids long. Germline lookup yields CDR1 SGHTA and CDR2 FQGTGA. The CDR3 loop reads CASSPDGVDTEAFF. DNA for the CDR3: TGTGCCAGCAGCCCGGACGGGGTAGACACTGAAGCTTTCTTT.

This clonotype was seen more than once but under ten times. The rearrangement uses TRBV4-1 and TRBJ1-1, with D possibly being TRBD1 (5 bases). The germline V gene encodes CDR1 MGHRA and CDR2 YSYEKL. V shed 3 bases and J shed 7 bases, with 21 bases lying between them. This CDR3 region has 16 residues. The CDR3 DNA reads TGCGCCAGCAGCCACGCCGGGACGGCTGTCCTTCTTGAAGCTTTCTTT. It codes for CASSHAGTAVLLEAFF.

In this sample, this clonotype turned up a few times. The junction and the germline gene differ at one end; a read error may be behind it. This rearrangement joins TRBV28 to TRBJ1-2; maybe TRBD1 (5 bases). The germline CDR1 and CDR2 sequences are MDHEN and SYDVKM. The length of the CDR3 is 13 residues. CDR3 residues: CVSSPTANYGYTF. As DNA, the CDR3 is TGTGTCAGCAGTCCGACAGCTAACTATGGCTACACCTTC.

V usage is TRBV6-1 and J usage is TRBJ1-2; perhaps TRBD1 as D (5 bases). The germline V gene has CDR1 MNHNS and CDR2 SASEGT. The CDR3 contains 12 residues. V shed 2 bases and J shed 8 bases, with 9 bases lying between them. CDR3 sequence: CASSETGFGYTF. The CDR3 DNA reads as TGTGCCAGCAGTGAAACAGGATTCGGCTACACCTTC.

Only a few counts were recorded for this clonotype. This chain uses TRBV29-1 with TRBJ2-4; 10 nucleotides line up with TRBD1. The end of the DNA aligns better with TRBJ2-7, so the J call may be wrong. The CDR3 contains 12 residues. The germline V gene has CDR1 SQVTM and CDR2 ANQGSEA. The CDR3 region has the DNA TGCAGCGTCGGACAGGGGGTCTACGAGCAGTACTTC. Protein: CSVGQGVYEQYF.

J is TRBJ2-7 and V is TRBV27; D remains ambiguous. V was pared by 3 bases and J by 3 bases, with 12 bases between. CDR3 size: 14 residues. From germline, CDR1 is MNHEY and CDR2 SMNVEV (reference sequence). This CDR3 reads CASSFSPGVYEQYF. The CDR3 region has the DNA TGTGCCAGCAGTTTTTCCCCAGGAGTCTACGAGCAGTACTTC.

The table lists this clonotype with many counts. The V and J genes are TRBV12-3 or TRBV12-4 and TRBJ2-3; TRBD2 matches 9 bases. Losses at the gene ends were 3 bases for V and 10 bases for J; bases not matched to a gene: 8. The CDR3 runs to 14 residues. CDR3 protein: CASSFRLAGRAQYF. In DNA form, the CDR3 reads TGTGCCAGCAGTTTTCGGCTAGCGGGGAGAGCGCAGTATTTT.

V is TRBV14 and J is TRBJ2-4; the D gene could be TRBD1 or TRBD2 (5 bases each). The end of the DNA aligns better with TRBJ2-7, so the J call may be wrong. This CDR3 has 16 amino acids. CDR1 is SGHDN, CDR2 FVKESK, per germline. CDR3 bases: TGTGCCAGCAGCCGTTCCCGGGACGTTGCCTTCTACGAGCAGTACTTC. Amino acids: CASSRSRDVAFYEQYF.

The genes are TRBV14 and TRBJ2-7, with D possibly being TRBD1 (5 bases). This CDR3 spans 14 amino acids. The ends were cut back, 3 bases at V and 0 bases at J, with 9 bases in the middle. Germline values: CDR1 SGHDN, CDR2 FVKESK. This chain's CDR3 is CASSQNGASYEQYF. As DNA, the CDR3 is TGTGCCAGCAGCCAGAATGGGGCCTCCTACGAGCAGTACTTC. Full variable domain (remainder filled in from reference TRBV14 and TRBJ2-7): EAGVTQFPSHSVIEKGQTVTLRCDPISGHDNLYWYRRVMGKEIKFLLHFVKESKQDESGMPNNRFLAERTGGTYSTLKVQPAELEDSGVYFCASSQNGASYEQYFGPGTRLTVT.

The chain combines TRBV6-6 with TRBJ2-1, with D perhaps being TRBD1 or TRBD2 (5 bases each). Per germline, CDR1 MNHNY and CDR2 SVGAGI (reference sequence). The CDR3 contains 14 residues. Trimming took off 2 bases at V and 5 bases at J, with 10 bases between the two ends. The CDR3 protein is CASSYNPGHNEQFF. DNA of the CDR3: TGTGCCAGCAGTTACAACCCGGGACACAATGAGCAGTTCTTC.

The chain links TRBV5-5 to TRBJ1-2; TRBD1 matches 7 bases. This CDR3 has 15 amino acids. V was pared by 4 bases and J by 2 bases, with 8 bases of the junction left unmatched. The germline V gene has CDR1 SGHKS and CDR2 YYEKEE (reference sequence). Here the CDR3 DNA reads TGTGCCAGCAGCCGGTGGACAGGCCAGAACTATGGCTACACCTTC. This sequence encodes CASSRWTGQNYGYTF.

This clonotype was seen only a few times. CDR3 protein: CASGEGRRNTEAFF. DNA for the CDR3: TGTGCCAGCGGGGAGGGACGCCGGAACACTGAAGCTTTCTTT. The chain employs TRBV6-2 or TRBV6-3 and TRBJ1-1; possibly TRBD1 for D (5 bases). The CDR3 runs 14 residues. Germline V gene lookup returns CDR1 MNHEY and CDR2 SVGEGT. Trimming took off 8 bases at V and 1 base at J, with 14 bases between the two ends.

The chain links TRBV5-6 to TRBJ2-1; a weak D match, TRBD1 (6 bases). The V and J ends lost 3 bases and 4 bases respectively, with 14 bases between them. Germline CDR1 and CDR2: SGHDT and YYEEEE. The CDR3 covers 15 residues. CDR3 in DNA: TGTGCCAGCAGCTCCTTAACACAGGGATACAATGAGCAGTTCTTC. This codes for CASSSLTQGYNEQFF.